The 28 T cell receptor beta chains reported below all come from one sample, sequenced in a study of cytomegalovirus exposure and HLA in healthy donors. Researchers ran the PCR with 60 Vbeta and 13 Jbeta primers. This table comes from immunoSEQ multiplex PCR, and its TCRdb copy is limited to in-frame clones, with some not included. The top ten hold around 15% of the sample, which has roughly 100,000 clones, 55% to 75% seen once. Sequenced: PBMCs. These receptor sequences come from a woman between 18 and 29 years old in good health and CMV-seropositive.

The gene calls are TRBV27 and TRBJ1-2, with D possibly TRBD1 on 5 matching bases. The germline V and J ends were trimmed by 9 bases and 8 bases, with 13 bases remaining between them. The germline V gene has CDR1 MNHEY and CDR2 SMNVEV (reference sequence). This CDR3 comprises 11 residues. This chain's CDR3 is CASSAGGGYTF. The CDR3 nucleotides are TGTGCCAGTTCCGCCGGGGGGGGCTACACCTTC.

This clone came up once. The chain uses TRBV9 and TRBJ1-2; possibly TRBD1 for D (6 bases). Germline CDR1 and CDR2: SGDLS and YYNGEE. The CDR3 runs to 14 residues. The germline V and J ends were trimmed by 3 bases and 3 bases, with 12 bases remaining between them. In DNA form, the CDR3 reads TGTGCCAGCAGCGCAGGGGAGTGGTACTATGGCTACACCTTC. This gives the protein CASSAGEWYYGYTF.

The rearrangement joins TRBV7-8 to TRBJ1-2, with a weak D call TRBD1 (6 bases). The CDR3 has 13 residues. V was clipped by 4 bases and J by 4 bases, with 10 bases between them. Germline V gene lookup returns CDR1 SGHVS and CDR2 FQNEAQ. This chain's CDR3 is CASSSDSLYGYTF. CDR3 nucleotides: TGTGCCAGCAGCTCGGACAGCCTCTATGGCTACACCTTC.

The chain has TRBV15 and TRBJ1-4, with D uncertain. V was trimmed by 0 bases and J by 3 bases, leaving 11 bases between them. The CDR3 has 16 residues. Germline-derived CDR1 and CDR2 are LNHNV and YYDKDF (reference sequence). The chain's CDR3 is CATSRDRLPANEKLFF. The CDR3 DNA sequence: TGTGCCACCAGCAGAGACCGACTTCCAGCTAATGAAAAACTGTTTTTT.

The CDR3 reads CASSVGVGAGNTIYF. The CDR3 DNA reads TGTGCCAGCAGCGTAGGTGTGGGAGCTGGAAACACCATATATTTT. J is TRBJ1-3 and V is TRBV9; the D is unclear. This CDR3 has 15 amino acids. Germline lookup yields CDR1 SGDLS and CDR2 YYNGEE. Trimming removed 0 bases at V and 2 bases at J, with 9 bases between.

The rearrangement links TRBV9 to TRBJ2-5; D call uncertain. The CDR3 spans 14 residues. Germline V gene lookup returns CDR1 SGDLS and CDR2 YYNGEE. Trimming removed 0 bases from V and 1 base from J, with 7 bases in between. As DNA, the CDR3 is TGTGCCAGCAGCGTAGGCGGTACCCAAGAGACCCAGTACTTC. Translation gives CASSVGGTQETQYF.

The J gene is TRBJ2-1, the V gene TRBV14; 8 nucleotides match TRBD2. Germline trimming cut 6 bases from V and 7 bases from J; bases unmatched to any gene: 11. This CDR3 comprises 15 residues. Germline CDR1 reads SGHDN; CDR2 reads FVKESK. CDR3 residues: CASSPTSGGGNEQFF. CDR3 DNA sequence: TGTGCCAGCAGTCCCACTAGCGGAGGGGGGAATGAGCAGTTCTTC.

The chain employs TRBV6-5 and TRBJ1-6; TRBD1 matches 7 bases. J lost 7 bases, V lost 2 bases, and 8 bases had no gene match. This CDR3 comprises 16 residues. Per germline, CDR1 MNHEY and CDR2 SVGAGI. The CDR3 protein is CASSYRPVQGNSPLHF. CDR3 nucleotides: TGTGCCAGCAGTTACCGGCCGGTACAGGGGAATTCACCCCTCCACTTT.

The chain couples TRBV7-8 to TRBJ1-1; 9 positions agree with TRBD1. Germline V gives CDR1 SGHVS, CDR2 FQNEAQ. There are 15 residues in the CDR3. Trimming removed 4 bases from V and 4 bases from J; junction bases left unmatched: 7. CDR3 DNA sequence: TGTGCCAGCAGCTCTCTACGGACAGGGGCCACTGAAGCTTTCTTT. Translating it yields CASSSLRTGATEAFF.

The V call is TRBV29-1, the J call TRBJ1-2, with TRBD1 matching 11 bases. This CDR3 is built from 16 residues. With 3 bases clipped from V and 4 bases from J, the junction kept 10 bases outside the gene matches. From germline, CDR1 is SQVTM and CDR2 ANQGSEA. In nucleotides, the CDR3 is TGCAGCGTTGACCGATCGGGACAGGGGGGAAGCTATGGCTACACCTTC. Translated: CSVDRSGQGGSYGYTF.

This chain uses TRBV2 with TRBJ1-1; TRBD1 matches 7 bases. The germline V gene has CDR1 SNHLY and CDR2 FYNNEI. The CDR3 has 16 residues. V gave up 0 bases and J gave up 4 bases; unmatched junction bases: 8. The CDR3 sequence: CASSEARGLLGTEAFF. Written as DNA, the CDR3 is TGTGCCAGCAGTGAAGCGAGGGGGCTCCTTGGCACTGAAGCTTTCTTT.

The chain has TRBV28 and TRBJ1-4, with 10 positions matching TRBD1. CDR1 and CDR2 from the germline V gene are MDHEN and SYDVKM. CDR3 length equals 15 residues. V lost 8 bases to trimming and J lost 7 bases; unmatched junction nucleotides: 10. The CDR3 nucleotides read TGTGCCAGCCATCGGGGACAGGGGAAAGCTGAAAAACTGTTTTTT. Protein sequence: CASHRGQGKAEKLFF.

The chain joins TRBV18 to TRBJ2-2; TRBD1 matches at 7 bases. Per germline, CDR1 KGHSH and CDR2 LQKENI. This CDR3 is built from 16 residues. The V gene end was trimmed by 6 bases and the J gene end by 5 bases; junction bases not matched to a gene: 12. The CDR3 nucleotides are TGTGCCAGCTCGCTATCTGCCCCCAGGGGGACCGGGGAGCTGTTTTTT. Protein product: CASSLSAPRGTGELFF.

This clone occurred a few times. V is TRBV28 and J is TRBJ2-2; the D is unclear. CDR1 and CDR2 (germline): MDHEN, SYDVKM. Trimming took 3 bases from V and 1 from J, leaving 6 bases between them. This CDR3 spans 14 amino acids. In nucleotides, the CDR3 is TGTGCCAGCAGTTTCCCTAAGAACACCGGGGAGCTGTTTTTT. Its translation is CASSFPKNTGELFF.

This chain connects TRBV4-1 to TRBJ1-2, with TRBD1 matching over 9 bases. Germline CDR1 reads MGHRA; CDR2 reads YSYEKL. The CDR3 sequence is 15 residues long. Losses at the gene ends were 4 bases for V and 8 bases for J; bases not matched to a gene: 11. The CDR3 here is CASSRLPGTGTGYTF. In nucleotides, the CDR3 is TGCGCCAGCAGCCGACTACCCGGGACAGGGACAGGCTACACCTTC.

The chain is built from TRBV7-2 and TRBJ2-1, with a possible D match to TRBD2 (6 bases). The CDR3 is 16 amino acids. Germline V CDR1 and CDR2: SGHTA, FQGNSA. V shed 4 bases and J shed 7 bases, with 20 bases lying between them. The CDR3 DNA follows: TGTGCCAGCAGCTCCTACCCTTCGACTAGTAGTAATGAGCAGTTCTTC. Translated, it gives CASSSYPSTSSNEQFF.

The chain joins TRBV4-3 to TRBJ1-2; 9 bases match TRBD1. V lost 1 base and J lost 5; bases outside the gene matches: 5. The CDR3 runs to 15 residues. The V gene's germline CDR1 is LGHNA and CDR2 YSLEER. This chain's CDR3 is CASSQGGTGPYGYTF. DNA of the CDR3: TGCGCCAGCAGCCAAGGGGGGACAGGGCCTTATGGCTACACCTTC.

This clone came up once. The chain uses TRBV27 and TRBJ2-1, with a weak D call TRBD1 (6 bases). This CDR3 comprises 15 residues. The V gene's germline CDR1 is MNHEY and CDR2 SMNVEV (reference sequence). V shed 3 bases and J shed 4 bases, with 13 bases lying between them. CDR3 loop: CASSFHGQLYNEQFF. The DNA of the CDR3 is TGTGCCAGCAGTTTTCACGGACAGCTTTACAATGAGCAGTTCTTC.

This clone was observed a few times. The chain joins TRBV5-4 to TRBJ1-3; possible D gene TRBD1, 6 bases. The CDR3 extends over 17 amino acids. Germline V CDR1 and CDR2: SGHNT, YYREEE (reference sequence). V shed 9 bases and J shed 0 bases, with 22 bases lying between them. The CDR3 nucleotides are TGTGCCACCCGAACCAGGGGCCACACAGTCTCTGGAAACACCATATATTTT. Residues: CATRTRGHTVSGNTIYF.

The rearrangement joins TRBV14 to TRBJ2-5; D uncertain. Per germline, CDR1 SGHDN and CDR2 FVKESK. CDR3 length: 14 residues. Trimming removed 0 bases from V and 3 bases from J, with 8 bases in between. The CDR3 reads CASSQDLAEETQYF. The CDR3 DNA reads TGTGCCAGCAGCCAAGACTTGGCAGAAGAGACCCAGTACTTC.

The chain has TRBV19 and TRBJ1-4, with no clear D. The CDR3 covers 15 residues. Trimming shortened V by 5 bases and J by 7 bases, and 17 bases separated the two germline ends. Germline CDR1 is LNHDA and CDR2 is SQIVND (reference sequence). The DNA of the CDR3 is TGTGCCAGTAGTCTGGGAGCGGTGACCTTTGAAAAACTGTTTTTT. Protein: CASSLGAVTFEKLFF.

The chain combines TRBV4-2 with TRBJ2-7, with 9 positions matching TRBD2. In germline, CDR1 is LGHNA, CDR2 YNFKEQ. The J segment lost 2 bases and the V segment lost 0 bases, leaving 8 bases of the junction unmatched. This CDR3 region has 17 residues. The CDR3 nucleotides read TGTGCCAGCAGCCAAGATGGGGCGTCTAGCGGGACCTACGAGCAGTACTTC. This sequence encodes CASSQDGASSGTYEQYF.

This chain joins TRBV23-1 and TRBJ1-3, with D hard to call. TRBV23-1 is marked as an open reading frame, function uncertain. V was clipped by 11 bases and J by 0 bases, with 14 bases between them. The CDR3 length is 14 residues. Written as DNA, the CDR3 is TGCGCCGGGCAGACACTCCGCTCTGGAAACACCATATATTTT. This sequence encodes CAGQTLRSGNTIYF.

In its sample, this clone was seen a few times. The chain has TRBV7-9 and TRBJ2-5, with 12 bases aligning to TRBD2. Looked up from germline, CDR1 is SEHNR and CDR2 is FQNEAQ (reference sequence). Unmatched junction bases numbered 5, after V lost 4 bases and J lost 2 bases. CDR3 length equals 16 residues. The chain's CDR3 is CASSSGLAGLQETQYF. DNA of the CDR3: TGTGCCAGCAGCTCCGGACTAGCGGGGTTGCAAGAGACCCAGTACTTC.

This clone occurred once. The rearrangement links TRBV29-1 to TRBJ1-3; possibly TRBD1 for D (6 bases). V lost 3 bases, J lost 2 bases, and 14 bases lay in between. The CDR3 consists of 15 residues. Germline-derived CDR1 and CDR2 are SQVTM and ANQGSEA. CDR3 loop: CSVERRGAAGNTIYF. The CDR3 DNA reads TGCAGCGTTGAGAGGCGGGGGGCAGCTGGAAACACCATATATTTT.

This clone was seen a few times. The V and J genes are TRBV14 and TRBJ2-1, with unresolved D. CDR3 length: 15 amino acids. Germline V CDR1 and CDR2: SGHDN, FVKESK. V lost 4 bases to trimming and J lost 0 bases, with 10 bases between them. For the CDR3, the DNA is TGTGCCAGCAGCCTTGTGGGCTTCTCCTACAATGAGCAGTTCTTC. Residues: CASSLVGFSYNEQFF.

This sequence joins TRBV5-4 and TRBJ1-1; 9 bases are a match to TRBD1. In germline, CDR1 is SGHNT, CDR2 YYREEE (reference sequence). The CDR3 spans 16 residues. J lost 10 bases, V lost 3 bases, and 16 bases had no gene match. This CDR3 is CASSWGGQQGAGTAFF. DNA of the CDR3: TGTGCCAGCAGCTGGGGGGGGCAACAGGGGGCGGGTACAGCTTTCTTT.

The chain uses TRBV7-9 and TRBJ1-1; a weak D match, TRBD1 (5 bases). The CDR3 totals 14 residues. Germline assignment: CDR1 SEHNR and CDR2 FQNEAQ (reference sequence). V was trimmed by 1 base and J by 4 bases, leaving 10 bases between them. CDR3 in DNA: TGTGCCAGCAGCTTAGGGTGGGGGGGCACTGAAGCTTTCTTT. Protein sequence: CASSLGWGGTEAFF.